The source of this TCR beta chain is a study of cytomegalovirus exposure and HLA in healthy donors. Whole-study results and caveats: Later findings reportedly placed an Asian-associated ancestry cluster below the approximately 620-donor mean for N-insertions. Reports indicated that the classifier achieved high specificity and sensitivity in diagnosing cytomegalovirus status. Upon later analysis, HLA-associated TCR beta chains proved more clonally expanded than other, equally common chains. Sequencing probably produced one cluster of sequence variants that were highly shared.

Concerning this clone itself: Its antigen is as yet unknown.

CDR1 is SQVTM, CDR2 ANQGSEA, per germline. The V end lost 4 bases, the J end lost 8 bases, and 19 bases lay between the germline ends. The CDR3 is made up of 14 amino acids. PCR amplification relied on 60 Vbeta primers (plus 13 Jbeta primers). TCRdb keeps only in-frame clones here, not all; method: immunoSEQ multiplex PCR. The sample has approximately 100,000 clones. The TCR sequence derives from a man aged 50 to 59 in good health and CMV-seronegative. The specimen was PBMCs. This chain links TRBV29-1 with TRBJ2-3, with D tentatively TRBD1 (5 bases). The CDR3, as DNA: TGCAGCGTTGCACAGGACCTTCAGCCAGGTACGCAGTATTTT. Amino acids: CSVAQDLQPGTQYF.